This T cell receptor beta chain was observed in a study of shared T cell receptors in the human thymus. Sequenced by immunoSEQ multiplex PCR; TCRdb stores in-frame clones only, minus some. The profile covers about 660,000 clones, with 88% appearing a single time and around 0.01% taken by the ten largest. Germline-derived CDR1 and CDR2 are SGDLS and YYNGEE. The V end was cut by 0 bases, the J end by 4 bases, with 16 bases between. CDR3 length equals 16 residues. This sample was also put to use in a study of human thymus T cells. That source notes: It was healthy Finnish infants having corrective surgery for congenital heart defects who were the donors. The source of the thymus tissue was resections taken during corrective heart surgery. V and J gene usage appeared biased in thymic and blood repertoires. Reports from related research described highly overlapping thymic repertoires among unrelated individuals.

Sequences were obtained from thymocytes. This chain uses TRBV9 with TRBJ2-5; tentatively, D is TRBD1 (6 bases). This sequence was found in a boy younger than two with a congenital heart defect. The CDR3 DNA reads TGTGCCAGCAGCGTAGGTCGTGACAGGCTAGGAGAGACCCAGTACTTC. Translated: CASSVGRDRLGETQYF.